This T cell receptor beta chain was identified in a study of neoadjuvant nivolumab and ipilimumab in lung cancer (dated by TCRdb to about 2020). About the full investigation: Nivolumab was administered intravenously at 3 mg/kg on days 1, 15 and 29, and in the combination arm ipilimumab 1 mg/kg was added on day 1 only. The major pathologic response (MPR) rate in the intention-to-treat population in each study arm was designated as the primary trial endpoint. In the trial, 44 patients with operable NSCLC were treated, of whom 23 were randomized to nivolumab monotherapy and roughly 21 to nivolumab plus ipilimumab. TCR repertoires were compared between pretherapy (baseline) peripheral blood and tumors resected at surgery after neoadjuvant immune checkpoint blockade. Matched pretherapy and resected tumor pairs were analyzed for seven patients: four treated with nivolumab and three with nivolumab plus ipilimumab.

Receptors were amplified or captured by the immunoSEQ multiplex PCR assay. The study's processing was this. Richness and clonality were used to summarize the repertoires, and clones that significantly expanded or contracted between pre- and post-therapy samples were identified. TCRdb took over this immuneACCESS table, retaining in-frame rearrangements with V and J assigned. Such tables are incomplete; in checked studies, under half of the missing clones stem from an unresolved V gene, and the remainder is unexplained. V and J calls plus clone size are reproduced from that table; the DNA served to infer D and trimming. The table for this sample lists around 20,000 clones; around 76% of them were counted only once. The ten largest clones take up around 7% of the sample. The germline V and J ends show losses of 6 bases and 8 bases respectively, and no gene match explains 9 bases of the junction. The CDR3 sequence holds 13 residues, the cysteine and phenylalanine included. Only the CDR3 DNA is retained, 39 bases long and in frame from the first base. CDR1 MNHEY and CDR2 SVGAGI were looked up in the germline V gene.

What this sample's time point label stands for: at surgical resection after neoadjuvant nivolumab +/- ipilimumab. The samples were taken from NEOSTAR, a phase 2 randomized trial in operable NSCLC that tested neoadjuvant nivolumab or nivolumab plus ipilimumab, followed by surgery. The investigation overall reported the following: Tumor T-cell richness and clonality rose from pretherapy to surgery in three of three dual-therapy tumors but in only two of four nivolumab-treated tumors. A small number of samples underwent TCR sequencing. There was no significant correlation between TCR clonality and pathologic tumor regression, and just a single major-pathologic-response sample was available for the clonality-regression analysis. Richness in tumors resected after neoadjuvant therapy showed a positive correlation with pretherapy blood TCR richness (Spearman R ~ 0.78). Resected tumors had greater TCR richness and clonality than tumor-adjacent uninvolved lung, and increases were observed in more dual-therapy-treated tumors.

In the case of this clone: It has no known antigen specificity. Base-call qualities are not available, and no considerably larger clone is one nucleotide away.

The source was tumor tissue, collected after neoadjuvant nivolumab, alone or with ipilimumab, at or shortly before surgery. The chain employs TRBV6-5 and TRBJ1-2; TRBD1 aligns with 7 central bases. The TCR comes from an adult with non-small cell lung cancer. CDR3 sequence: CASRPYRGEGYTF. Here is the DNA: TGTGCCAGCAGGCCCTACAGGGGTGAGGGCTACACCTTC.